The rows below give T cell receptor beta chains drawn from one sample of a study of graft-versus-host responses after intestinal transplantation. Profiling relied on immunoSEQ multiplex PCR, and the TCRdb table lists in-frame clones only, not all of them. The sample has roughly 25,000 clones, almost 40% seen once. The specimen comprised alloreactive CD4+ T cells from a mixed lymphocyte reaction culture, sampled before intestinal transplant. Receptor source: a human patient who received an intestinal transplant. Both conserved end residues are part of each CDR3. The D gene is left open where the match is weak. Rows may omit the clone size; those that give it use once, few, many or a size class.

V gene,clone size,D gene,J gene,CDR3 DNA,CDR3 protein
TRBV6-6,-,TRBD2,TRBJ2-1,TGTGCCAGCAGCCGGACTAGCGGACCCGGGAATGAGCAGTTCTTC,CASSRTSGPGNEQFF
TRBV11-3,-,-,TRBJ2-1,TGTGCCAGCAGCCGGAGCGGGCCCTCCTACAATGAGCAGTTCTTC,CASSRSGPSYNEQFF
TRBV2,few,-,TRBJ1-2,TGTGCCAGCAGTGGGCAGGGCGGGGGAATTGGCTACACCTTC,CASSGQGGGIGYTF
TRBV2,few,-,TRBJ2-6,TGTGCCAGCAGGGTACGGGGAGGTGGGGCCAACGTCCTGACTTTC,CASRVRGGGANVLTF
TRBV30,few,-,TRBJ2-5,TGTGCCTGGAGTGCTATTTGGAGCAACCAAGAGACCCAGTACTTC,CAWSAIWSNQETQYF
TRBV20-1,few,-,TRBJ1-1,TGCAGTGCCCTAAGACAATTCATGGCTTTCTTT,CSALRQFMAFF
TRBV7-9,-,TRBD1,TRBJ2-1,TGTGCCAGCAGCTTATGGGCCGGGACAGGGGACAATGAGCAGTTCTTC,CASSLWAGTGDNEQFF
TRBV27,few,-,TRBJ2-7,TGTGCCAGCAGTTCTCACAGGGCAGGTAGGCAAAACGAGCAGTACTTC,CASSSHRAGRQNEQYF
TRBV6-5,-,-,TRBJ1-5,TGTGCCAGCAGTTACTCGTTCCAGGGCACTCAGCCCCAGCATTTT,CASSYSFQGTQPQHF
TRBV6-5,medium-sized,-,TRBJ1-5,TGTGCCAGCAGTGGGGGGTACGGAGTCAATCAGCCCCAGCATTTT,CASSGGYGVNQPQHF
TRBV5-6,-,-,TRBJ1-2,TGTGCCAGCAGCCCTGGGGCCTATGGCTACACCTTC,CASSPGAYGYTF
TRBV11-2,-,-,TRBJ1-1,TGTGCCAGCAGCTTAGACGGGGGGGTGTCAACTGAAGCTTTCTTT,CASSLDGGVSTEAFF
TRBV21-1,-,-,TRBJ2-2,TGTGCCAGCAGCAAGTCCCCTAGCGGGAGATTGCCCACCGGGGAGCTGTTTTTT,CASSKSPSGRLPTGELFF
TRBV5-1,-,TRBD1,TRBJ1-2,TGCGCCAGCAGCCTCGGACAGGGGGCTGGCTATGGCTACACCTTC,CASSLGQGAGYGYTF
TRBV6-6,-,-,TRBJ2-1,TGTGCCAGCAGTTACTCGTTCGGGCAGTTCTTC,CASSYSFGQFF
TRBV18,few,TRBD1,TRBJ2-1,TGTGCCAGCTCTCTCCAGGGGGCATTTTACAATGAGCAGTTCTTC,CASSLQGAFYNEQFF
TRBV6-1,-,-,TRBJ2-7,TGTGCCAGCAGTGACCAGGGTACCTACGAGCAGTACTTC,CASSDQGTYEQYF
TRBV5-6,-,-,TRBJ1-1,TGTGCCAGCAGCCTAAAAACGAGCACTGAAGCTTTCTTT,CASSLKTSTEAFF
TRBV2,medium-sized,-,TRBJ1-4,TGTGCCAGCATCAGGGGACGAAGGGAAAAACTGTTTTTT,CASIRGRREKLFF
TRBV11-3,-,-,TRBJ2-1,TGTGCCAGCAGCTTAAACCTCCACGGGTTAGGTGAGCAGTTCTTC,CASSLNLHGLGEQFF
TRBV6-1,few,TRBD2,TRBJ2-1,TGTGCCAGCAGTGAACGACGGACTAGCGGCAACAATGAGCAGTTCTTC,CASSERRTSGNNEQFF
TRBV6-6,-,TRBD1,TRBJ1-4,TGTGCCAGCAGTTCCTACAGGGGAGGAAGGGTAAAACTGTTTTTT,CASSSYRGGRVKLFF
TRBV4-3,-,TRBD2,TRBJ2-7,TGCGCCAGCAGCCAAACTAGCGGGGGGATCGTGCAGTACTTC,CASSQTSGGIVQYF
TRBV6-5,few,-,TRBJ2-3,TGTGCCAGCAACAATAACAAGGGAGCAACAGATACGCAGTATTTT,CASNNNKGATDTQYF
TRBV19,-,TRBD2,TRBJ2-1,TGTGCCACAAAAAGCGTGGCGGGGGGGCTTCACAATGAGCAGTTCTTC,CATKSVAGGLHNEQFF
TRBV15,few,-,TRBJ1-4,TGTGCCACCAGCCGAGGGAGTTTCGGTGAAAAACTGTTTTTT,CATSRGSFGEKLFF
TRBV12-5,few,TRBD2,TRBJ2-7,TGTGCTAGTGGTTTAAGCTATACGGGAGGCACCTACGAGCAGTACTTC,CASGLSYTGGTYEQYF
TRBV7-2,once,TRBD2,TRBJ2-3,TGTGCCAGCAGCCGGACTAGCGGGGGGCCTAGCACAGATACGCAGTATTTT,CASSRTSGGPSTDTQYF
TRBV30,few,-,TRBJ2-5,TGTGCCTGGAGTGTCACTCCCGAGACCCAGTACTTC,CAWSVTPETQYF